This section outlines one T cell receptor (beta chain) sequence together with its context. These data are taken from a study of blood T cell repertoires in COVID-19. The wider study: The samples span acute and convalescent COVID-19 from the United States, Italy and Spain.

Between the trimmed V and J ends, which lost 6 bases and 4 bases, there was a span of 16 bases. Germline loops: CDR1 MNHEY, CDR2 SMNVEV (reference sequence). The CDR3 spans 16 residues. Authors' processing steps: The authors estimated nucleated cell counts from reference gene primer amplification. Sequencing used immunoSEQ multiplex PCR; TCRdb keeps in-frame clones, though not all of them. V and J calls and clone size are copied from that table; D and trimming were computed from the DNA. The repertoire holds almost 50,000 clones, with 84% as singletons. The sample taken for sequencing was peripheral blood. This clonotype was obtained from a man aged 45-60 years with acute or convalescent COVID-19. This chain joins TRBV27 and TRBJ1-6; D gene uncertain. The CDR3, as DNA: TGTGCCAGCAGAAAGAAAATGCTAGAATATAATTCACCCCTCCACTTT. Translation: CASRKKMLEYNSPLHF.